These 13 T cell receptor beta chains were sequenced from one sample in a study of blood T cells in healthy people across ages. PCR was performed a second time for about 6 to 12 cycles using a sample-barcoded 5' primer and a J-beta primer mix. MiXCR was run by TCRdb on the 5' RACE reads, yielding one entry per CDR3 protein. The table lists around 1,100,000 distinct CDR3 sequences, 30% to 40% of them singletons. The sample taken for sequencing was blood. These receptors originate from a man between 18 and 35 years old in good health.

This rearrangement joins TRBV30 to TRBJ1-1, with unresolved D. This CDR3 comprises 12 residues. Germline values: CDR1 GTSNPN, CDR2 SVGIG (reference sequence). Here the CDR3 DNA reads TGTGTCAGGTCCCGATTGAACACTGAAGCTTTCTTT. This gives the protein CVRSRLNTEAFF.

The CDR3 region is CASSSGQISGNTIYF. The CDR3 DNA reads TGCGCCAGCAGCTCAGGACAGATCTCTGGAAACACCATATATTTT. This chain uses TRBV5-1 with TRBJ1-3; D may be TRBD1 (6 bases). Germline loops: CDR1 SGHRS, CDR2 YFSETQ. The CDR3 loop spans 15 amino acids. Trimming removed 3 bases at V and 0 bases at J, with 10 bases between. Full variable domain (remainder filled in from reference TRBV5-1 and TRBJ1-3): KAGVTQTPRYLIKTRGQQVTLSCSPISGHRSVSWYQQTPGQGLQFLFEYFSETQRNKGNFPGRFSGRQFSNSRSEMNVSTLELGDSALYLCASSSGQISGNTIYFGEGSWLTVV.

This chain joins TRBV4-2 and TRBJ1-1; no reliable D call. Germline V CDR1 and CDR2: LGHNA, YNFKEQ. The CDR3 is 15 residues long. V was shortened by 0 bases and J by 2 bases, with 10 bases between the two germline ends. Written as DNA, the CDR3 is TGTGCCAGCAGCCAAGAACCTGCGGATAACACTGAAGCTTTCTTT. Its protein product is CASSQEPADNTEAFF.

The chain links TRBV6-6 to TRBJ2-1; 8 positions match TRBD1. The CDR3 runs 16 residues. Germline CDR1 and CDR2: MNHNY and SVGAGI (reference sequence). Germline trimming cut 2 bases from V and 6 bases from J; bases unmatched to any gene: 9. In DNA, the CDR3 is TGTGCCAGCAGTTACCCGGACAGGGTCTTGAGCAATGAGCAGTTCTTC. Amino acid sequence: CASSYPDRVLSNEQFF.

This sequence joins TRBV12-5 and TRBJ1-1; D not certain. The CDR3 is 15 amino acids. V lost 0 bases and J 3 bases, leaving 11 bases between the germline ends. Germline loops: CDR1 LGHNT, CDR2 FRNRAP. For the CDR3, the DNA is TGTGCTAGTGGTTTGGTCCAGTGGGAGGACACTGAAGCTTTCTTT. This gives the protein CASGLVQWEDTEAFF. The full variable domain, in which reference TRBV12-5 and TRBJ1-1 provide the parts outside the CDR3, is DARVTQTPRHKVTEMGQEVTMRCQPILGHNTVFWYRQTMMQGLELLAYFRNRAPLDDSGMPKDRFSAEMPDATLATLKIQPSEPRDSAVYFCASGLVQWEDTEAFFGQGTRLTVV.

This clonotype came up a few times. The V gene is TRBV7-9, the J gene TRBJ1-4, with 7 bases that match TRBD1. The V gene's germline CDR1 is SEHNR and CDR2 FQNEAQ (reference sequence). The CDR3 covers 16 residues. The V gene end was trimmed by 6 bases and the J gene end by 5 bases; junction bases not matched to a gene: 12. The CDR3 here is CASSPHRRTGNEKLFF. The CDR3 nucleotides read TGTGCCAGCAGTCCACACCGGCGGACAGGCAATGAAAAACTGTTTTTT.

This sequence joins TRBV6-2 or TRBV6-3 and TRBJ1-5, with D possibly matching TRBD1 (6 bases). CDR1 and CDR2 (germline): MNHEY, SVGEGT. Trimming removed 7 bases at V and 6 bases at J, with 16 bases between. The CDR3 loop spans 14 amino acids. In nucleotides, the CDR3 is TGTGCCAGCATAAGCGGGGGCCCAGGTCAGCCCCAGCATTTT. It translates to CASISGGPGQPQHF.

This clonotype was observed a few times. The V gene is TRBV10-3, the J gene TRBJ2-5; D is perhaps TRBD2 (5 bases). CDR3 length: 16 amino acids. Germline V gives CDR1 ENHRY, CDR2 SYGVKD. V was pared by 0 bases and J by 1 base, with 12 bases between. Here the CDR3 DNA reads TGTGCCATCAGTGAGTCCGTGGGAGCTTTCCAAGAGACCCAGTACTTC. This sequence encodes CAISESVGAFQETQYF.

This clonotype was observed at least ten times. The V call is TRBV13, the J call TRBJ1-1; 9 bases align to TRBD1. Germline loops: CDR1 PRHDT, CDR2 FYEKMQ (reference sequence). The CDR3 length is 14 residues. V dropped 5 bases and J dropped 3; count of bases not matched to a gene: 4. CDR3 bases: TGTGCCAGCAGCCCCGGACAGGGGTACACTGAAGCTTTCTTT. This encodes CASSPGQGYTEAFF. Drawing the rest from reference TRBV13 and TRBJ1-1, the complete variable domain is AAGVIQSPRHLIKEKRETATLKCYPIPRHDTVYWYQQGPGQDPQFLISFYEKMQSDKGSIPDRFSAQQFSDYHSELNMSSLELGDSALYFCASSPGQGYTEAFFGQGTRLTVV.

This clonotype was seen more than once but under ten times. This chain joins TRBV20-1 and TRBJ2-1; 8 nucleotides match TRBD2. The V segment lost 5 bases and the J segment 2 bases; nucleotides outside the gene matches: 5. Germline-derived CDR1 and CDR2 are DFQATT and SNEGSKA (reference sequence). The CDR3 contains 14 residues. In nucleotides, the CDR3 is TGCAGTGCTCCCCGGGGGGGGGCCTACAATGAGCAGTTCTTC. It yields the protein CSAPRGGAYNEQFF.

The sample holds many counts of this clonotype. The chain couples TRBV3-1 to TRBJ2-7; D is unclear. CDR3 length equals 13 residues. Germline CDR1 LGHDT, CDR2 YNNKEL (reference sequence). V was shortened by 0 bases and J by 0 bases, with 3 bases between the two germline ends. The CDR3 region has the DNA TGTGCCAGCAGCCAAGAGTACTCCTACGAGCAGTACTTC. This encodes CASSQEYSYEQYF.

The rearrangement links TRBV6-1 to TRBJ2-3, with D perhaps TRBD2 (6 bases). The CDR3 loop spans 17 amino acids. V dropped 0 bases and J dropped 2 bases, with 15 bases sitting between them. Germline-derived CDR1 and CDR2 are MNHNS and SASEGT. For the CDR3, the DNA is TGTGCCAGCAGTGAAGCTCGGACGTCGGGGGACACAGATACGCAGTATTTT. Residues: CASSEARTSGDTDTQYF.

This clonotype was seen a handful of times. One end of the junction is discordant with germline, which a read error may explain. The rearrangement links TRBV6-2 or TRBV6-3 to TRBJ2-1, with D perhaps being TRBD1 or TRBD2 (5 bases each). Germline V gene lookup returns CDR1 MNHEY and CDR2 SVGEGT. The CDR3 covers 14 residues. CDR3 in amino acids: CATSRSIRGDEQFF. The CDR3 coding sequence is TGTGCCACCAGTAGGAGTATCCGAGGGGATGAGCAGTTCTTC.